This T cell receptor (beta chain) was captured in a study of identical twins. Germline V gives CDR1 SGHRS, CDR2 YFSETQ. Trimming at V came to 0 bases and at J to 6 bases, leaving 5 bases not matched to a gene. The CDR3 totals 15 residues. TCRdb independently ran MiXCR on the 5' RACE reads; one entry per CDR3 protein. The sample lists around 490,000 distinct CDR3 sequences; around 20% were seen once. Another study also made use of these data, one on yellow fever vaccine responses in identical twins.

The clonotype comes from a woman younger than 35 in good health. This rearrangement joins TRBV5-1 to TRBJ2-1; TRBD2 agrees at 8 bases. Sequenced sample: CD4+ T cells sorted from blood. CDR3 region: CASSLGSAGGNEQFF. CDR3 sequence (DNA): TGCGCCAGCAGCTTGGGGTCGGCGGGGGGCAATGAGCAGTTCTTC.